Below, 21 T cell receptor beta chains from the same sample are listed, as sequenced in a study of T-cell memory formation after mild COVID-19. TCRdb independently ran MiXCR on the 5' RACE reads; one entry per CDR3 protein. The table has 85,000 to 130,000 distinct CDR3 sequences, 17% seen once; the top ten hold around 28%. Sequences were obtained from PBMCs or a T cell subset sorted from them (not recorded which). Every receptor here comes from an adult woman who had mild COVID-19 (a few samples of this study predate the infection). Cell type and time point are not known.

The J gene is TRBJ2-7, the V gene TRBV5-1, with 7 bases that match TRBD2. Germline trimming cut 0 bases from V and 7 bases from J; bases unmatched to any gene: 1. Germline V gives CDR1 SGHRS, CDR2 YFSETQ. The CDR3 has 12 amino acids. In DNA, the CDR3 is TGCGCCAGCAGCTTGGCAGCGGGGGAGCAGTACTTC. Amino acid sequence: CASSLAAGEQYF.

This clonotype was observed a few times. The J gene is TRBJ2-1, the V gene TRBV5-1; D may be TRBD1 or TRBD2 (5 bases each). CDR3 size: 14 residues. The germline V and J ends were trimmed by 1 base and 7 bases, with 12 bases remaining between them. Germline V lookup: CDR1 SGHRS, CDR2 YFSETQ. CDR3 protein: CASSLWGYTNEQFF. The CDR3 nucleotides read TGCGCCAGCAGCTTGTGGGGGTATACGAATGAGCAGTTCTTC.

This clonotype was counted between two and nine times. This chain connects TRBV6-6 to TRBJ1-6; perhaps TRBD1 as D (6 bases). Germline V lookup: CDR1 MNHNY, CDR2 SVGAGI (reference sequence). The CDR3 sequence is 15 residues long. Trimming pared 4 bases from V and 10 bases from J, leaving 17 bases between. CDR3 in DNA: TGTGCCAGCAGTTCGGGGGCCCCCGAGTACTCACCCCTCCACTTT. It is translated as CASSSGAPEYSPLHF.

This clonotype appeared many times. The genes are TRBV4-2 and TRBJ2-7; D is perhaps TRBD2 (7 bases). The germline V and J ends were trimmed by 0 bases and 0 bases, with 12 bases remaining between them. Germline V CDR1 and CDR2: LGHNA, YNFKEQ. This CDR3 is built from 16 residues. The CDR3 region has the DNA TGTGCCAGCAGCCAAGAGGGGGCTAGCGGCTCCTACGAGCAGTACTTC. It yields the protein CASSQEGASGSYEQYF.

This chain joins TRBV12-3 or TRBV12-4 and TRBJ2-5; tentative D call: TRBD2 (6 bases). This CDR3 spans 14 amino acids. V gave up 5 bases and J gave up 2 bases, with 12 bases separating them. CDR3 region: CASSPRAGQETQYF. The CDR3 DNA sequence: TGTGCCAGCAGTCCCCGGGCGGGGCAAGAGACCCAGTACTTC.

This clonotype was observed a few times. The genes are TRBV7-8 and TRBJ1-1; possible D gene TRBD1, 5 bases. This CDR3 is built from 14 residues. Looked up from germline, CDR1 is SGHVS and CDR2 is FQNEAQ. Trimming pared 4 bases from V and 5 bases from J, leaving 14 bases between. Written as DNA, the CDR3 is TGTGCCAGCAGCTCGAGAGGGGATGGGACTGAAGCTTTCTTT. Residues: CASSSRGDGTEAFF.

This chain connects TRBV6-5 to TRBJ2-7; 10 bases agree with TRBD2. Unmatched junction bases numbered 9, after V lost 6 bases and J lost 4 bases. Per germline, CDR1 MNHEY and CDR2 SVGAGI. The CDR3 has 15 residues. In DNA, the CDR3 is TGTGCCAGCAGCTTAGCGGGAGGCATCGCATACGAGCAGTACTTC. Residues: CASSLAGGIAYEQYF.

This rearrangement joins TRBV29-1 to TRBJ2-1, with D possibly matching TRBD2 (6 bases). The CDR3 is made up of 14 amino acids. Trimming pared 7 bases from V and 4 bases from J, leaving 17 bases between. CDR1 is SQVTM and CDR2 is ANQGSEA in the germline V gene. The CDR3 DNA follows: TGCAGCGCTGGCGGGGCAGCTATTTACAATGAGCAGTTCTTC. This sequence encodes CSAGGAAIYNEQFF.

This clonotype was detected ten times or more. The V and J genes are TRBV12-3 or TRBV12-4 and TRBJ2-3; D call uncertain. Trimming took off 2 bases at V and 1 base at J, with 10 bases between the two ends. CDR3 length: 15 residues. CDR3 residues: CASSLRGSGTDTQYF. As DNA, the CDR3 is TGTGCCAGCAGTTTACGTGGGTCTGGCACAGATACGCAGTATTTT.

This clonotype came up a few times. The chain combines TRBV20-1 with TRBJ2-7, with 8 bases that match TRBD1. The CDR3 length is 13 residues. Per germline, CDR1 DFQATT and CDR2 SNEGSKA (reference sequence). V lost 3 bases to trimming and J lost 0 bases; unmatched junction nucleotides: 1. The CDR3 coding sequence is TGCAGTGCTAGGACAGGGGTCTCCTACGAGCAGTACTTC. Its translation: CSARTGVSYEQYF.

The rearrangement joins TRBV2 to TRBJ2-5, with D possibly being TRBD1 (5 bases). The V and J ends lost 3 bases and 4 bases respectively, with 12 bases between them. Germline V gene lookup returns CDR1 SNHLY and CDR2 FYNNEI. The CDR3 sequence is 14 residues long. CDR3 protein: CASSDREMIETQYF. CDR3 nucleotides: TGTGCCAGCAGTGACAGGGAAATGATAGAGACCCAGTACTTC.

The chain couples TRBV11-2 to TRBJ2-3, with TRBD1 matching 8 bases. V gave up 5 bases and J gave up 3 bases; unmatched junction bases: 10. CDR1 is SGHAT and CDR2 is FQNNGV in the germline V gene. This CDR3 has 16 residues. The CDR3 DNA reads TGTGCCAGCAGCGGCCCGACAGGGGTTGGGACAGATACGCAGTATTTT. It codes for CASSGPTGVGTDTQYF.

This clonotype was recorded a few times. The chain joins TRBV4-2 to TRBJ2-7; D is perhaps TRBD2 (6 bases). The CDR3 covers 14 residues. Between the trimmed V and J ends, which lost 2 bases and 3 bases, there was a span of 11 bases. Germline V gene sequence: CDR1 LGHNA, CDR2 YNFKEQ. CDR3 amino acids: CASSQLSGNYEQYF. The DNA for the CDR3 is TGTGCCAGCAGCCAACTTAGCGGTAACTACGAGCAGTACTTC.

The V gene is TRBV7-9, the J gene TRBJ1-1, with a possible D match to TRBD1 (6 bases). Looked up from germline, CDR1 is SEHNR and CDR2 is FQNEAQ (reference sequence). This CDR3 contains 12 residues. The ends were cut back, 3 bases at V and 11 bases at J, with 13 bases in the middle. CDR3 in amino acids: CASSFQGIMAFF. The CDR3 nucleotides are TGTGCCAGCAGCTTTCAGGGGATAATGGCTTTCTTT.

This chain joins TRBV3-1 and TRBJ2-7, with TRBD2 as a possible D gene (5 bases). The V end was cut by 3 bases, the J end by 2 bases, with 14 bases between. This CDR3 comprises 15 residues. Germline lookup yields CDR1 LGHDT and CDR2 YNNKEL (reference sequence). The CDR3 nucleotides read TGTGCCAGCAGCCACTCCTGGGAGCCACCCTACGAGCAGTACTTC. Protein product: CASSHSWEPPYEQYF.

This clonotype was counted between two and nine times. This rearrangement joins TRBV11-2 to TRBJ2-7, with D possibly matching TRBD2 (7 bases). V dropped 5 bases and J dropped 3 bases, with 17 bases sitting between them. CDR1 SGHAT and CDR2 FQNNGV come from the germline V gene. The CDR3 has 15 amino acids. The CDR3 protein is CASSPLGGANYEQYF. DNA for the CDR3: TGTGCCAGCAGCCCCTTGGGGGGGGCTAACTACGAGCAGTACTTC.

This clonotype was seen a few times. J is TRBJ2-3 and V is TRBV12-3 or TRBV12-4; 9 positions agree with TRBD2. The CDR3 is 16 residues long. V shed 7 bases, J shed 6 bases, and the junction held 14 bases outside the gene matches. CDR3 protein: CASTPLAGDPQDTQYF. For the CDR3, the DNA is TGTGCCAGCACCCCTTTAGCGGGGGATCCACAGGATACGCAGTATTTT.

The chain couples TRBV4-3 to TRBJ2-1; D unresolved. Germline assignment: CDR1 LGHNA and CDR2 YSLEER. Trimming took 1 base from V and 2 from J, leaving 9 bases between them. CDR3 length: 15 residues. The CDR3 loop reads CASSQVAAPYNEQFF. In nucleotides, the CDR3 is TGCGCCAGCAGCCAAGTTGCTGCGCCCTACAATGAGCAGTTCTTC.

The chain uses TRBV7-9 and TRBJ1-2; D might be TRBD1 (5 bases). V dropped 0 bases and J dropped 2 bases, with 7 bases sitting between them. The CDR3 loop spans 14 amino acids. Germline loops: CDR1 SEHNR, CDR2 FQNEAQ (reference sequence). CDR3: CASSLAEGNYGYTF. Written as DNA, the CDR3 is TGTGCCAGCAGCTTAGCGGAGGGGAACTATGGCTACACCTTC.

This chain joins TRBV12-3 or TRBV12-4 and TRBJ2-5; D gene unclear. This CDR3 is 13 amino acids long. V was cut by 8 bases and J by 3 bases, with 13 bases left in between. The CDR3 nucleotides read TGTGCCAGCCGCCCCCCCAATGAAGAGACCCAGTACTTC. This sequence encodes CASRPPNEETQYF.

This clonotype has a count of ten or more. The rearrangement joins TRBV4-1 to TRBJ2-7, with D perhaps TRBD2 (6 bases). The CDR3 runs to 15 residues. Per germline, CDR1 MGHRA and CDR2 YSYEKL. Trimming pared 0 bases from V and 3 bases from J, leaving 12 bases between. The CDR3 here is CASSQDAGFGYEQYF. CDR3 DNA: TGCGCCAGCAGCCAAGACGCGGGATTTGGCTACGAGCAGTACTTC.